The sequence of this TCR beta chain was determined in a study of a mutant IDH1 vaccine in newly diagnosed glioma. Overall study context: With temozolomide cycles, or 4-6 weeks after radiotherapy alone, vaccination was started. Previous care, which was radiotherapy, temozolomide, or both, most often involved both. General observations from the study: Patients showed vaccine-induced immune responses at a rate of 80% to 95%. Any relationship between pseudoprogression and changes in top peripheral T cell clonotypes seemed absent.

As for this clone: Its specificity is unknown. Additional DNA sequences in this sample encode the identical CDR3.

The sample's time point: week 23, last vaccination. In every dose of vaccine, 300 ug of mutant IDH1 20-mer peptide was given alongside topical imiquimod. Profiling relied on immunoSEQ multiplex PCR, and the TCRdb table lists in-frame clones only, not all of them. This sample carries tens of thousands of clones, roughly 80% of them seen once, and the ten largest clones take approximately 8.4%. The sequencing used PBMCs, collected from a glioma patient whose treatment included an IDH1 peptide vaccine. This clonotype was obtained from a woman under 30 with glioma.

Written as DNA, the CDR3 is TGTGCCAGCAGTTTAGGGGATCGCCAGCCCCAGCATTTT. Amino acid sequence: CASSLGDRQPQHF. This sequence joins TRBV28 and TRBJ1-5; D is ambiguous. The CDR3 has 13 amino acids. The V gene's germline CDR1 is MDHEN and CDR2 SYDVKM. The ends were cut back, 2 bases at V and 7 bases at J, with 9 bases in the middle.